This T cell receptor (beta chain) was sequenced for a study of blood T cell repertoires in COVID-19. Overall study: Samples representing acute and convalescent COVID-19 were sourced from the United States, Italy and Spain. T cells, B-cell-depleted T cells, or PBMCs provided the cDNA or gDNA that served as material.

Study processing details: Estimates of nucleated cell counts were drawn from the amplification of reference gene primers. Here immunoSEQ multiplex PCR was the method, and the copy in TCRdb shows in-frame clones only, minus some. That table furnishes V, J and clone size, whereas the DNA furnished D and trimming. Among hundreds of thousands of clones listed, roughly 87% were seen once. Between the trimmed V and J ends, which lost 1 base and 1 base, there was a span of 13 bases. Germline V lookup: CDR1 SEHNR, CDR2 FQNEAQ (reference sequence). The CDR3 has 16 amino acids. The TCR was taken from a man between 18 and 29 years old with active or convalescent COVID-19. This chain links TRBV7-9 with TRBJ1-1; D possibly corresponds to TRBD1 (5 bases). The specimen sequenced was peripheral blood. CDR3 amino acids: CASSLGQGEGNTEAFF. The CDR3 DNA sequence: TGTGCCAGCAGCTTAGGGCAGGGTGAAGGGAACACTGAAGCTTTCTTT.